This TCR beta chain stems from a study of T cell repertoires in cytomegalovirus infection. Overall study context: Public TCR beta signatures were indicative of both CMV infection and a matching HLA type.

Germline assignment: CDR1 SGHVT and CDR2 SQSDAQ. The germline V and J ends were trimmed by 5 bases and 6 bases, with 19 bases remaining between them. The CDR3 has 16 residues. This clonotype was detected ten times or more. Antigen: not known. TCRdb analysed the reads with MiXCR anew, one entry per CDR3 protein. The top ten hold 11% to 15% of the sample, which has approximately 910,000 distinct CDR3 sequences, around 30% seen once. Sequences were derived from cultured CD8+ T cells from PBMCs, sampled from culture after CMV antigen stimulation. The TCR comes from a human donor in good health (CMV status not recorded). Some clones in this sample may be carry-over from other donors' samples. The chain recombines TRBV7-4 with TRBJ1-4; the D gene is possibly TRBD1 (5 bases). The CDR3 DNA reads TGTGCCAGCAGCCGGGGGGGGGGGTCACGTCATGAAAAACTGTTTTTT. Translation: CASSRGGGSRHEKLFF.